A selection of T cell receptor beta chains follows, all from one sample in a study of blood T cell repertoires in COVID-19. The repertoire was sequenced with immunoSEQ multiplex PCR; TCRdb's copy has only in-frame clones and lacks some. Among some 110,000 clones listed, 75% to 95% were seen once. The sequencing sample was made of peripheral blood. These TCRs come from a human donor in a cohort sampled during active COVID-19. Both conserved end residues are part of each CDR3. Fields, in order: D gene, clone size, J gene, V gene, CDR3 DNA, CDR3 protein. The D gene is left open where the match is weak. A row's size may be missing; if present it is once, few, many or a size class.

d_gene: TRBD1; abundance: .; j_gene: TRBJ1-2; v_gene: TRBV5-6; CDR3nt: TGTGCCAGCAGCCGGACAGGGGGCGGCTATGGCTACACCTTC; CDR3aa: CASSRTGGGYGYTF
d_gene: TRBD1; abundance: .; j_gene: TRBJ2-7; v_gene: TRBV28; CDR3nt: TGTGCCTTTCAGGGGGCTAGCACCTACGAGCAGTACTTC; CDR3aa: CAFQGASTYEQYF
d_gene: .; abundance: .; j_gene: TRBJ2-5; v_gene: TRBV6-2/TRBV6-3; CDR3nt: TGTGCCAGCAGCCAACAGCGGGAGACCCAGTACTTC; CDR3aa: CASSQQRETQYF
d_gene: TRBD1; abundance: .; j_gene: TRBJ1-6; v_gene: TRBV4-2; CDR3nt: TGTGCCTTCGGACAGGGGGATTCACCCCTCCACTTT; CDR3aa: CAFGQGDSPLHF
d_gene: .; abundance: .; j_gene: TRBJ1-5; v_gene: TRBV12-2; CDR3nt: TGTGCAAGTCGCTTCTCTCAGCCCCAGCATTTT; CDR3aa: CASRFSQPQHF
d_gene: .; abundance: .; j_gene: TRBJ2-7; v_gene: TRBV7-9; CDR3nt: TGTGCCAGCAGCACCACATTGTACGAGCAGTACTTC; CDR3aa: CASSTTLYEQYF
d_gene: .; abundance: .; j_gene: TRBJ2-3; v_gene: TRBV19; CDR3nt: TGTGCCACTGAGCGGGCAGACAGCATGGATACGCAGTATTTT; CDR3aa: CATERADSMDTQYF
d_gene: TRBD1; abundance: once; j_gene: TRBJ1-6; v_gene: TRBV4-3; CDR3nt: TGCGCCAGCAGCGACACGACACAAGGGACAGACAATTCACCCCTCCACTTT; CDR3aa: CASSDTTQGTDNSPLHF
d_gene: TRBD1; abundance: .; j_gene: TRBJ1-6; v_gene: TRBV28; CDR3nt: TGTGCCAGCAGTGATCAGGGGGCGGCGGGATCACCCCTCCACTTT; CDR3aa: CASSDQGAAGSPLHF
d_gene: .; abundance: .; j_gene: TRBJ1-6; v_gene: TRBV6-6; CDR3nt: TGTGCCAGCAGTTACCCTCCCCGGGATTCACCCCTCCACTTT; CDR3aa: CASSYPPRDSPLHF
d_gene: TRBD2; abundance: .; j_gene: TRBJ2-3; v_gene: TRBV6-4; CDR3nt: TGTGCCAGCAGCCTAGCGGGGGGCACAGATACGCAGTATTTT; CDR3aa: CASSLAGGTDTQYF
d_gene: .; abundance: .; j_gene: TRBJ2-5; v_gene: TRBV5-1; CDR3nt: TGCGCCAGCAGTTCCCAGGAGACCCAGTACTTC; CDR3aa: CASSSQETQYF
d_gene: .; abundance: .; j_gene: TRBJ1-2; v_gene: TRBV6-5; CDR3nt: TGTGCCAGCACCAAATTGGTAACAGGGTTCTATGGCTACACCTTC; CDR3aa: CASTKLVTGFYGYTF
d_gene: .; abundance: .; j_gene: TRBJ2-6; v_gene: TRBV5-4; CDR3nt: TGTGCCAGCAGCCCAGGGGTTGGGGCCAACGTCCTGACTTTC; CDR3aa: CASSPGVGANVLTF
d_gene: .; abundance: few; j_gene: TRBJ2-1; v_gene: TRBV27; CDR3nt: TGTGCCAGCAGGGGGACACTTACCTACAATGAGCAGTTCTTC; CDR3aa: CASRGTLTYNEQFF
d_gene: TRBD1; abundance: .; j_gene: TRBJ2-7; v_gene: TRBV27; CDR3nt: TGTGCCAGCAGTTCCGGGACAGGGTACGAGCAGTACTTC; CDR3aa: CASSSGTGYEQYF
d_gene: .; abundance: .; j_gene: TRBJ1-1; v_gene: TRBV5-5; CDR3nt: TGTGCCAGCAGCTTGGAAGGGGTATCAGAAGCTTTCTTT; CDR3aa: CASSLEGVSEAFF
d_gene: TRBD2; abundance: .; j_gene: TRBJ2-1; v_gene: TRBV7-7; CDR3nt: TGTGCCAGCGGGCCACCCTTTAGCGGGAGTGTCGGTGAGCAGTTCTTC; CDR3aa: CASGPPFSGSVGEQFF
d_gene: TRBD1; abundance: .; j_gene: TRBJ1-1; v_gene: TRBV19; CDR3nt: TGTGCCAGTACCGGACAGGGGAACTCCGAAGCTTTCTTT; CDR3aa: CASTGQGNSEAFF
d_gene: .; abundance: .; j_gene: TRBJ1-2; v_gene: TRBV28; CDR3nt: TGTGCCAGCAGTTTTGCCGGGGGGAATGGCTACACCTTC; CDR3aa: CASSFAGGNGYTF
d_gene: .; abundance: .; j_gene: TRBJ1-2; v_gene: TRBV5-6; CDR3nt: TGTGCCAGCAGCTTGGGTGGACAAAACTATGGCTACACCTTC; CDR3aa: CASSLGGQNYGYTF
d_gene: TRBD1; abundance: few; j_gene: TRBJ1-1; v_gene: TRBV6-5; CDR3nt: TGTGCCAGCAGTTTGACAGGGGGCGCGTCCACGGCAGAAGCTTTCTTT; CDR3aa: CASSLTGGASTAEAFF
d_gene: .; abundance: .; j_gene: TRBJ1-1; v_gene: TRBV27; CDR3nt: TGTGCCAGCAGTTTATTAGCAGGAGGTACGAACACTGAAGCTTTCTTT; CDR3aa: CASSLLAGGTNTEAFF